This passage covers 10 T cell receptor beta chains from one sample sequenced in a study of T-cell reconstitution after alpha-beta-depleted transplantation in children. The authors prepared the TCRbeta library with unique molecular identifiers. TCRdb analysed the PCR reads with MiXCR anew, one entry per CDR3 protein. Among hundreds of thousands of distinct CDR3 sequences, about 24% were seen once, and the ten largest hold about 5%. The sample was PBMCs, mostly from graft donor cells, taken 360 days after TCRalphabeta/CD19-depleted stem cell transplant. Receptor source: a female patient between 2 and 10 years old who had a stem cell transplant for congenital amegakaryocytic thrombocytopenia, so the T cells may come from the graft donor.

This clonotype was seen more than once but under ten times. V and J are TRBV4-1 and TRBJ2-7; D is possibly TRBD1 (5 bases). The germline gives CDR1 MGHRA, CDR2 YSYEKL. With 3 bases removed from V and 5 bases from J, the gap between germline ends came to 14 bases. The CDR3 totals 14 residues. The CDR3 spells CASSHVTHRNEQYF. In nucleotides, the CDR3 is TGCGCCAGCAGCCACGTCACGCACAGGAACGAGCAGTACTTC.

The rearrangement joins TRBV12-3 or TRBV12-4 to TRBJ1-1, with D possibly TRBD1 on 6 matching bases. The V end was cut by 5 bases, the J end by 6 bases, with 13 bases between. CDR3 length: 13 residues. The chain's CDR3 is CASSTTGTSEAFF. In DNA form, the CDR3 reads TGTGCCAGCAGTACAACAGGGACGTCTGAAGCTTTCTTT.

This clonotype appeared a few times. V and J are TRBV30 and TRBJ2-5, with unresolved D. The length of the CDR3 is 14 residues. CDR1 GTSNPN and CDR2 SVGIG come from the germline V gene (reference sequence). Trimming stripped 0 bases from V and 4 bases from J, with 12 bases between. CDR3 nucleotide sequence: TGTGCCTGGAGTGTCTGGGCGCACCCAGAGACCCAGTACTTC. It translates to CAWSVWAHPETQYF.

This clonotype showed up just a few times. The chain recombines TRBV25-1 with TRBJ2-1; tentative D call: TRBD2 (5 bases). The CDR3 loop spans 12 amino acids. Per germline, CDR1 MGHDK and CDR2 SYGVNS. Between the trimmed V and J ends, which lost 3 bases and 10 bases, there was a span of 10 bases. DNA for the CDR3: TGTGCCAGCAGTGACCACGACTACGAGCAGTTCTTC. As protein: CASSDHDYEQFF.

The chain recombines TRBV4-1 with TRBJ2-1, with 8 nucleotides matching TRBD2. Trimming at V came to 3 bases and at J to 8 bases, leaving 9 bases not matched to a gene. This CDR3 region has 15 residues. Looked up from germline, CDR1 is MGHRA and CDR2 is YSYEKL. CDR3 amino acids: CASSQVAGQPDEQFF. CDR3 nucleotide sequence: TGCGCCAGCAGCCAGGTAGCGGGGCAACCGGATGAGCAGTTCTTC.

This clonotype showed up many times. The chain employs TRBV12-5 and TRBJ2-1, with D perhaps given as TRBD1 or TRBD2 (5 bases each). This CDR3 has 15 amino acids. The V end was cut by 3 bases, the J end by 8 bases, with 17 bases between. Per germline, CDR1 LGHNT and CDR2 FRNRAP. The CDR3 region is CASGLEMGVGDEQFF. The CDR3 nucleotides read TGTGCTAGTGGTTTAGAGATGGGGGTAGGGGATGAGCAGTTCTTC.

This clonotype turned up a few times. In nucleotides, the CDR3 is TGTGCCTGGAGGGTAGCGGGAGAAAACGGTGAGCAGTTCTTC. This codes for CAWRVAGENGEQFF. This chain links TRBV30 with TRBJ2-1; TRBD2 agrees at 9 bases. The CDR3 has 14 residues. Germline V CDR1 and CDR2: GTSNPN, SVGIG (reference sequence). V lost 3 bases to trimming and J lost 9 bases; unmatched junction nucleotides: 9.

This chain connects TRBV7-9 to TRBJ2-7, with D perhaps matching TRBD2 (6 bases). Between the trimmed V and J ends, which lost 5 bases and 6 bases, there was a span of 23 bases. CDR3 length: 16 residues. Germline V gene data show CDR1 as SEHNR and CDR2 as FQNEAQ (reference sequence). This chain's CDR3 is CASSRAIGSGGSEQYF. DNA for the CDR3: TGTGCCAGCAGCCGGGCTATAGGTAGCGGTGGGTCCGAGCAGTACTTC.

This chain joins TRBV15 and TRBJ2-5, with D unresolved. The CDR3 totals 17 residues. Between the trimmed V and J ends, which lost 1 base and 5 bases, there was a span of 20 bases. Per germline, CDR1 LNHNV and CDR2 YYDKDF (reference sequence). The CDR3 sequence is CATSRVPMSDIGETQYF. CDR3 nucleotides: TGTGCCACCAGCAGAGTGCCGATGTCCGATATCGGTGAGACCCAGTACTTC.

This clonotype occurred many times. The V gene is TRBV29-1, the J gene TRBJ2-2; 8 bases fit TRBD1. The CDR3 is 12 residues long. Germline CDR1 is SQVTM and CDR2 is ANQGSEA. The J segment lost 5 bases and the V segment lost 6 bases, leaving 2 bases of the junction unmatched. CDR3 in DNA: TGCAGCGTAGACAGGGGAACCGGGGAGCTGTTTTTT. Protein: CSVDRGTGELFF.